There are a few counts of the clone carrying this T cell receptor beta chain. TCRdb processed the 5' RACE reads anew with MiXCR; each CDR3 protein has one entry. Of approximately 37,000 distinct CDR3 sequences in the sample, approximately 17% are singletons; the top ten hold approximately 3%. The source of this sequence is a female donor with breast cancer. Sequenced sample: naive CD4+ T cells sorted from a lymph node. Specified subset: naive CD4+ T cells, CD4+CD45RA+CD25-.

Written as DNA, the CDR3 is TGCAGCGTTGGTCCGGGACAGGGAAATGGCTACACCTTC. It encodes CSVGPGQGNGYTF. The rearrangement links TRBV29-1 to TRBJ1-2, with 9 nucleotides matching TRBD1. J gave up 6 bases and V 4 bases, and 6 bases lay outside the gene matches. This CDR3 spans 13 amino acids. Germline V gene lookup returns CDR1 SQVTM and CDR2 ANQGSEA.